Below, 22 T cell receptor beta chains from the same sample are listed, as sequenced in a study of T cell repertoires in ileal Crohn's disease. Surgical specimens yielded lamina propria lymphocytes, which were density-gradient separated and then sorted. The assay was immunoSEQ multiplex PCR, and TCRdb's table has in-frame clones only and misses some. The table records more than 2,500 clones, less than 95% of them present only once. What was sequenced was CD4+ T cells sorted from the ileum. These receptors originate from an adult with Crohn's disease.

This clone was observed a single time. CDR3 sequence (DNA): TGTGCCTGGAGTGTCGGGGAGGCTGGGGCCAACGTCCTGACTTTC. Protein: CAWSVGEAGANVLTF. The chain combines TRBV30 with TRBJ2-6, with TRBD2 as a possible D gene (6 bases). The CDR3 covers 15 residues. Germline V gives CDR1 GTSNPN, CDR2 SVGIG (reference sequence). V shed 0 bases and J shed 2 bases, with 8 bases lying between them.

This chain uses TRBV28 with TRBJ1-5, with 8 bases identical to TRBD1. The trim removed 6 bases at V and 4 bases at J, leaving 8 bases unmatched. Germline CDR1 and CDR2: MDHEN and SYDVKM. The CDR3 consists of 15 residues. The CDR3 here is CASSRAGTGNQPQHF. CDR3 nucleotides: TGTGCCAGCAGCCGTGCTGGGACAGGTAATCAGCCCCAGCATTTT. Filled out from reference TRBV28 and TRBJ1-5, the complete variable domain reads DVKVTQSSRYLVKRTGEKVFLECVQDMDHENMFWYRQDPGLGLRLIYFSYDVKMKEKGDIPEGYSVSREKKERFSLILESASTNQTSMYLCASSRAGTGNQPQHFGDGTRLSIL.

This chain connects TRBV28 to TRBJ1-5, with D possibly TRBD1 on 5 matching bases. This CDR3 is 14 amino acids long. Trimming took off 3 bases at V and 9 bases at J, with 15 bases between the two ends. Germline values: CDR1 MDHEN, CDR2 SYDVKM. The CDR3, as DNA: TGTGCCAGCAGTTTTCAGGCGGGGGTCGGGCCCCAGCATTTT. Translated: CASSFQAGVGPQHF. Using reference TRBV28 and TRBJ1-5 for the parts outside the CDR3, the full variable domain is DVKVTQSSRYLVKRTGEKVFLECVQDMDHENMFWYRQDPGLGLRLIYFSYDVKMKEKGDIPEGYSVSREKKERFSLILESASTNQTSMYLCASSFQAGVGPQHFGDGTRLSIL.

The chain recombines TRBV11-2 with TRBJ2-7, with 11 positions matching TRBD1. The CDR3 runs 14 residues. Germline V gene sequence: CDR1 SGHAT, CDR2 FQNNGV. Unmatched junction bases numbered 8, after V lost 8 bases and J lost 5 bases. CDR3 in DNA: TGTGCCAGCGGCAGGGACAGGGGGACCAACGAGCAGTACTTC. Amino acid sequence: CASGRDRGTNEQYF.

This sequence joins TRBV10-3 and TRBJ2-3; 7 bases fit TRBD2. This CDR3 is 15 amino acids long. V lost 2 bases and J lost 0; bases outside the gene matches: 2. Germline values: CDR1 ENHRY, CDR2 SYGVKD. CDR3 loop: CAISERGESTDTQYF. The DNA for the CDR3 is TGTGCCATCAGTGAGCGGGGGGAGAGCACAGATACGCAGTATTTT.

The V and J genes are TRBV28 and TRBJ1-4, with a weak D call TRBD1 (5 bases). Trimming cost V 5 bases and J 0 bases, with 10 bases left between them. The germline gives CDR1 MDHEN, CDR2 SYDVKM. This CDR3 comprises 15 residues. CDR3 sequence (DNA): TGTGCCAGCAGTGACCAGGGCGCAACTAATGAAAAACTGTTTTTT. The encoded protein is CASSDQGATNEKLFF.

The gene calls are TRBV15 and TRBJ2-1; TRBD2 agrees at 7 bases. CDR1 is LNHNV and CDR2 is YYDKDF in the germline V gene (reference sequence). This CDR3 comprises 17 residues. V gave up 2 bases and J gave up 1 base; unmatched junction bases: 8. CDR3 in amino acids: CATSRRTRMPSYNEQFF. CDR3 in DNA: TGTGCCACCAGCAGACGGACTAGAATGCCGTCCTACAATGAGCAGTTCTTC.

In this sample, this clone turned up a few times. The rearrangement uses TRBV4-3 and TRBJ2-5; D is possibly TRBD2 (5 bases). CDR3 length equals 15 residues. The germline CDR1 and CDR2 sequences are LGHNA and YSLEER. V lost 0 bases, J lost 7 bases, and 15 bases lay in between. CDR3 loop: CASSQEEGALWTQYF. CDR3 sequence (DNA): TGCGCCAGCAGCCAAGAAGAGGGCGCCCTGTGGACCCAGTACTTC.

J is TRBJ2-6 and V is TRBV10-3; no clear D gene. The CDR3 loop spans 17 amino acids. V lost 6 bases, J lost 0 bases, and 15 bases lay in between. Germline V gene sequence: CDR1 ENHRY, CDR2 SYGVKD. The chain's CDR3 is CAISLLTPNSGANVLTF. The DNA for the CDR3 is TGTGCCATCAGCCTTTTGACACCGAACTCTGGGGCCAACGTCCTGACTTTC.

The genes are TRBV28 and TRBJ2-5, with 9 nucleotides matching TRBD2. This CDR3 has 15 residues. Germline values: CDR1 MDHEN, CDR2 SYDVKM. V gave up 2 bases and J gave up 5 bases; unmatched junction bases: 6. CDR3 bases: TGTGCCAGCAGTTTAGTTACTAGCGGGCGGGAGACCCAGTACTTC. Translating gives CASSLVTSGRETQYF.

Here the CDR3 DNA reads TGTGCCAGCAGTGGGGACAGGGTAGAAGCTTTCTTT. It specifies CASSGDRVEAFF. The V call is TRBV2, the J call TRBJ1-1; 9 bases agree with TRBD1. V lost 4 bases, J lost 8 bases, and 2 bases stayed unmatched. The CDR3 runs 12 residues. CDR1 is SNHLY, CDR2 FYNNEI, per germline.

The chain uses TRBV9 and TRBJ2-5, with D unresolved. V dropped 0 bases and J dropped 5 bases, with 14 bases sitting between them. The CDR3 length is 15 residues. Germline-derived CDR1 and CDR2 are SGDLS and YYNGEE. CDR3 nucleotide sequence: TGTGCCAGCAGCGTAGGAGGCGTCGCACGGGAGACCCAGTACTTC. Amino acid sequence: CASSVGGVARETQYF.

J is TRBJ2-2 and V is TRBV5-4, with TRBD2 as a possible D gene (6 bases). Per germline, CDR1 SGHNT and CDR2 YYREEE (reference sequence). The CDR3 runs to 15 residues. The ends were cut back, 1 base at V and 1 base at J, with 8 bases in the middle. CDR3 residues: CASSLTSLNTGELFF. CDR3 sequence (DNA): TGTGCCAGCAGCTTGACTAGCCTGAACACCGGGGAGCTGTTTTTT.

The CDR3 DNA is TGCGCCAGCAGCTTGGGACAGAAAAATGAAAAACTGTTTTTT. Protein sequence: CASSLGQKNEKLFF. The chain has TRBV5-1 and TRBJ1-4; tentative D call: TRBD1 (5 bases). The V and J ends lost 0 bases and 5 bases respectively, with 8 bases between them. CDR3 length: 14 residues. Germline CDR1 reads SGHRS; CDR2 reads YFSETQ.

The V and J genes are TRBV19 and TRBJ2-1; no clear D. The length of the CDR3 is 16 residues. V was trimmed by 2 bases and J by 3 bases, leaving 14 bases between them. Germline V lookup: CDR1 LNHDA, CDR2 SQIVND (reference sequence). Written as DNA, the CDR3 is TGTGCCAGTAGTATATCGGCATCTCAGGTCTACAATGAGCAGTTCTTC. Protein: CASSISASQVYNEQFF.

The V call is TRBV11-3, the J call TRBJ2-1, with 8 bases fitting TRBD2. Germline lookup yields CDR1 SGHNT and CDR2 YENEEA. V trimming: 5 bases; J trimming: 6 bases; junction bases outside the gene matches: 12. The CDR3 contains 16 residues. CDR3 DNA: TGTGCCAGCAGCCTACGTCCCAGCGGGAGTGCCAATGAGCAGTTCTTC. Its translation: CASSLRPSGSANEQFF.

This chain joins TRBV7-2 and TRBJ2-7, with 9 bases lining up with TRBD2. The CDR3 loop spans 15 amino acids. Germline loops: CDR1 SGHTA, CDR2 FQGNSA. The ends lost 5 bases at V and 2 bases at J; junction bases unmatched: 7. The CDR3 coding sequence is TGTGCCAGCAGCCCCTCGACTAGCGGTACCTACGAGCAGTACTTC. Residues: CASSPSTSGTYEQYF.

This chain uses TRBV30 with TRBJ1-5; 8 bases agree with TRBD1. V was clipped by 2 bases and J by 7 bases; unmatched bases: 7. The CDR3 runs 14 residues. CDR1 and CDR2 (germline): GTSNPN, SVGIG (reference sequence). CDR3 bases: TGTGCCTGGAGTACGACAGGGGATTGGCAGCCCCAGCATTTT. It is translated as CAWSTTGDWQPQHF.

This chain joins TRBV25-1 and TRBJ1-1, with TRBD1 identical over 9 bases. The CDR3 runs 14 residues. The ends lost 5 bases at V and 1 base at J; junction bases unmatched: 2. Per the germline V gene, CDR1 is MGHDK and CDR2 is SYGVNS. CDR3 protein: CASSWDRANTEAFF. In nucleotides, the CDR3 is TGTGCCAGCAGTTGGGACAGGGCGAACACTGAAGCTTTCTTT.

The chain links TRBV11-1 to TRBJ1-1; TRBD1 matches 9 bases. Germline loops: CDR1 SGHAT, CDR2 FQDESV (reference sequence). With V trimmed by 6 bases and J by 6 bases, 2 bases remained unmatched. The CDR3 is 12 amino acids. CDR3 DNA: TGTGCCAGCAGACGGACAGGGGCTGAAGCTTTCTTT. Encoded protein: CASRRTGAEAFF.

The CDR3 DNA reads TGTGCCAGCAGCCGAGACAGGGCGCAGCCCCAGCATTTT. It is translated as CASSRDRAQPQHF. J is TRBJ1-5 and V is TRBV7-2; 7 nucleotides line up with TRBD1. The CDR3 is 13 residues long. CDR1 is SGHTA, CDR2 FQGNSA, per germline. V shed 5 bases, J shed 7 bases, and the junction held 5 bases outside the gene matches.

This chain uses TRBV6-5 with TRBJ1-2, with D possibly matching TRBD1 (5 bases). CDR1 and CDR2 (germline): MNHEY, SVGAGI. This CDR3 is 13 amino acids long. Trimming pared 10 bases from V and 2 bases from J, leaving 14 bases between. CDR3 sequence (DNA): TGTGCCACGACCGCGGGACGGAACTATGGCTACACCTTC. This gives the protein CATTAGRNYGYTF.